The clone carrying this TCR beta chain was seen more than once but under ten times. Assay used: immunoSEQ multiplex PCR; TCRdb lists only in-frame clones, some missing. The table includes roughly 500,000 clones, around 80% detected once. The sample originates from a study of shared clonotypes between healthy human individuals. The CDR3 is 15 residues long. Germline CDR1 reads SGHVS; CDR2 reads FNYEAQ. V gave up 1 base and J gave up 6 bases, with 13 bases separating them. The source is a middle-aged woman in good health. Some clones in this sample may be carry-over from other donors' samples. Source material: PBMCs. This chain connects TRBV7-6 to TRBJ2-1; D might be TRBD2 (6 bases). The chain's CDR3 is CASSLVAAPSNEQFF. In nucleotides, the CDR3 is TGTGCCAGCAGCTTAGTAGCGGCCCCCTCCAATGAGCAGTTCTTC.